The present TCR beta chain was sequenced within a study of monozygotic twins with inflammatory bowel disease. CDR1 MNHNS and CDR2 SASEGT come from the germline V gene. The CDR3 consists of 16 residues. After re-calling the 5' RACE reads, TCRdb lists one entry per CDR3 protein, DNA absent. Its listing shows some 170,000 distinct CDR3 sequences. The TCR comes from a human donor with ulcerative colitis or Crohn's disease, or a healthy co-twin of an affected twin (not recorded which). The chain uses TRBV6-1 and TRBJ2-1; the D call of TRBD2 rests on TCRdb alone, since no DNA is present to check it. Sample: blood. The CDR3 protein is CASGGPVVEAAIEQFF.